Following are 21 T cell receptor beta chains from one sample sequenced in a study of blood T cell repertoires in COVID-19. Data came from immunoSEQ multiplex PCR; TCRdb stores just in-frame clones and leaves some out. The table lists tens of thousands of clones, under 95% of them singletons, with about a tenth in the top ten. The sequencing input was peripheral blood. The receptors stem from a human donor in a cohort sampled during active COVID-19.

This sequence joins TRBV19 and TRBJ2-3, with D possibly matching TRBD2 (6 bases). This CDR3 has 15 amino acids. Germline assignment: CDR1 LNHDA and CDR2 SQIVND (reference sequence). With 5 bases removed from V and 4 bases from J, the gap between germline ends came to 16 bases. In nucleotides, the CDR3 is TGTGCCAGTAGTGGGGACGGAGGGCCCCCAGATACGCAGTATTTT. Translating gives CASSGDGGPPDTQYF.

With respect to this clone: No conserved phenylalanine or tryptophan is present at the end of the CDR3, so a read error is the likely explanation. The limits of the CDR3 on the DNA are not certain, so only TCRdb's listed CDR3 is given. The chain is built from TRBV21-1 and TRBJ1-2; TRBD1 reflects the table's D call only, with no check against the DNA. TRBV21-1 is a listed pseudogene. Counting both end residues, the CDR3 totals 20 amino acids. The chain's CDR3 is CASSKASGTGRTMATPPRGV.

This chain links TRBV27 with TRBJ2-2, with 9 bases that match TRBD1. The CDR3 length is 14 residues. CDR1 is MNHEY and CDR2 is SMNVEV in the germline V gene (reference sequence). V trimming: 10 bases; J trimming: 7 bases; junction bases outside the gene matches: 10. The CDR3 loop reads CATTRDRVSGELFF. The DNA of the CDR3 is TGTGCCACGACCCGGGACAGGGTGAGCGGGGAGCTGTTTTTT.

This clone showed up just a few times. This chain joins TRBV2 and TRBJ2-1; TRBD2 might be the D (6 bases). Germline CDR1 is SNHLY and CDR2 is FYNNEI. V lost 3 bases, J lost 9 bases, and 6 bases lay in between. The CDR3 sequence is 11 residues long. DNA of the CDR3: TGTGCCAGCAGTGACGGGGGTGAGCAGTTCTTC. Translating gives CASSDGGEQFF.

V and J are TRBV7-8 and TRBJ1-1, with no clear D. V lost 6 bases and J 1 base, leaving 9 bases between the germline ends. Germline CDR1 is SGHVS and CDR2 is FQNEAQ. CDR3 length equals 13 residues. This chain's CDR3 is CASRSEKNTEAFF. The CDR3 bases are TGTGCCAGCAGAAGCGAGAAGAACACTGAAGCTTTCTTT.

The chain has TRBV5-4 and TRBJ2-3, with TRBD2 matching over 11 bases. V was clipped by 0 bases and J by 3 bases; unmatched bases: 3. Per germline, CDR1 SGHNT and CDR2 YYREEE (reference sequence). This CDR3 contains 16 residues. CDR3 DNA sequence: TGTGCCAGCAGCTTGGAGGGACTAGCGGTAACAGATACGCAGTATTTT. This translates into CASSLEGLAVTDTQYF.

This rearrangement joins TRBV9 to TRBJ2-3; no reliable D call. Germline V gene lookup returns CDR1 SGDLS and CDR2 YYNGEE. The CDR3 is made up of 13 amino acids. Between the trimmed V and J ends, which lost 1 base and 4 bases, there was a span of 7 bases. CDR3 in amino acids: CASSVSYADTQYF. The CDR3, as DNA: TGTGCCAGCAGCGTAAGCTACGCAGATACGCAGTATTTT.

The chain links TRBV7-3 to TRBJ2-5; a weak D match, TRBD1 (6 bases). The V gene lost 0 bases and the J gene lost 5 bases, with 7 bases spanning the gap. The germline gives CDR1 SGHTA, CDR2 FQGTGA. This CDR3 comprises 13 residues. CDR3 coding DNA: TGTGCCAGCAGCTTAACGAGGGGGGAGACCCAGTACTTC. Its translation: CASSLTRGETQYF.

CDR3 DNA: TGTGCCATCAGTCCCCGACAGGGCGAAAAGCTGGGGAGCTCCTACGAGCAGTACTTC. This encodes CAISPRQGEKLGSSYEQYF. The V call is TRBV10-3, the J call TRBJ2-7; 7 bases are a match to TRBD1. J lost 0 bases, V lost 5 bases, and 19 bases had no gene match. CDR1 and CDR2 from the germline V gene are ENHRY and SYGVKD. CDR3 length: 19 residues.

The CDR3 bases are TGTGCCAGCTCCGCCGACATTAGCTCCTACGAGCAGTACTTC. Amino acids: CASSADISSYEQYF. V usage is TRBV18 and J usage is TRBJ2-7; D remains ambiguous. The CDR3 length is 14 residues. V was cut by 6 bases and J by 0 bases, with 12 bases left in between. CDR1 KGHSH and CDR2 LQKENI come from the germline V gene. The variable domain in full, completed from reference TRBV18 and TRBJ2-7, reads NAGVMQNPRHLVRRRGQEARLRCSPMKGHSHVYWYRQLPEEGLKFMVYLQKENIIDESGMPKERFSAEFPKEGPSILRIQQVVRGDSAAYFCASSADISSYEQYFGPGTRLTVT.

This clone was seen just once. This specimen includes other DNA sequences encoding the same CDR3. The rearrangement uses TRBV28 and TRBJ1-5, with unresolved D. This CDR3 is built from 12 residues. CDR1 is MDHEN, CDR2 SYDVKM, per germline. V was clipped by 5 bases and J by 7 bases, with 9 bases between them. The CDR3 spells CASSLLRQPQHF. The CDR3 bases are TGTGCCAGCAGTCTACTTCGGCAGCCCCAGCATTTT.

The chain combines TRBV7-3 with TRBJ2-3, with TRBD2 matching 10 bases. V lost 2 bases to trimming and J lost 1 base; unmatched junction nucleotides: 6. This CDR3 is built from 17 residues. Per the germline V gene, CDR1 is SGHTA and CDR2 is FQGTGA. CDR3 sequence (DNA): TGTGCCAGCAGCTTAGGTTCTAGCGGGAGCGGCACAGATACGCAGTATTTT. Its translation is CASSLGSSGSGTDTQYF.

The chain links TRBV19 to TRBJ1-6, with D uncertain. Deletions cut 3 bases from V and 10 bases from J, with 16 bases between. The V gene's germline CDR1 is LNHDA and CDR2 SQIVND (reference sequence). This CDR3 has 15 residues. For the CDR3, the DNA is TGTGCCAGTAGTATGGACCCAGAGGGCAAGTCACCCCTCCACTTT. It specifies CASSMDPEGKSPLHF.

V gene TRBV30 combines with J gene TRBJ2-3; 15 nucleotides line up with TRBD2. The CDR3 is 17 amino acids. CDR1 is GTSNPN, CDR2 SVGIG, per germline (reference sequence). The junction had 8 bases not matched to a gene; V was cut back by 1 base and J by 6 bases. Here the CDR3 reads CAWSGEGLAGGTDTQYF. Here the CDR3 DNA reads TGTGCCTGGAGTGGGGAGGGACTAGCGGGAGGAACGGATACGCAGTATTTT.

This clone appeared a single time. V is TRBV7-9 and J is TRBJ2-1, with 11 bases aligning to TRBD2. The V gene end was trimmed by 2 bases and the J gene end by 4 bases; junction bases not matched to a gene: 4. The CDR3 has 16 amino acids. Looked up from germline, CDR1 is SEHNR and CDR2 is FQNEAQ (reference sequence). The DNA of the CDR3 is TGTGCCAGCAGCTTAAGCGGACTAGCGGGTTACAATGAGCAGTTCTTC. This translates into CASSLSGLAGYNEQFF.

This clone was recorded only once. The rearrangement uses TRBV2 and TRBJ2-1, with D hard to call. There are 10 residues in the CDR3. Trimming stripped 6 bases from V and 5 bases from J, with 2 bases between. The germline V gene encodes CDR1 SNHLY and CDR2 FYNNEI. CDR3: CASSDNEQFF. CDR3 sequence (DNA): TGTGCCAGCAGCGACAATGAGCAGTTCTTC.

The chain's CDR3 is CASSFKQNTEAFF. The CDR3, as DNA: TGTGCCAGCAGTTTTAAACAGAACACTGAAGCTTTCTTT. The chain combines TRBV27 with TRBJ1-1, with D uncertain. Germline CDR1 is MNHEY and CDR2 is SMNVEV (reference sequence). The V end lost 3 bases, the J end lost 1 base, and 6 bases lay between the germline ends. The CDR3 covers 13 residues.

This clone appeared once. This rearrangement joins TRBV7-9 to TRBJ2-5, with 10 positions matching TRBD2. Trimming cost V 2 bases and J 4 bases; bases outside gene matches: 4. CDR3 length equals 15 residues. Germline assignment: CDR1 SEHNR and CDR2 FQNEAQ (reference sequence). The CDR3 loop is CASSLLLAGAETQYF. The CDR3, as DNA: TGTGCCAGCAGCTTATTGCTAGCGGGAGCAGAGACCCAGTACTTC.

The chain couples TRBV5-1 to TRBJ2-7; 7 bases map to TRBD1. This CDR3 region has 15 residues. CDR1 is SGHRS and CDR2 is YFSETQ in the germline V gene. V shed 1 base and J 0 bases; nucleotides not matched to a gene: 4. CDR3 nucleotides: TGCGCCAGCAGCTTGCGACAGGGTAGCTCCTACGAGCAGTACTTC. It specifies CASSLRQGSSYEQYF.

The chain combines TRBV24-1 with TRBJ1-2; weak D call: TRBD1 (5 bases). Germline V gene sequence: CDR1 KGHDR, CDR2 SFDVKD. With 4 bases removed from V and 5 bases from J, the gap between germline ends came to 7 bases. CDR3 length: 12 residues. The CDR3 loop is CATSDDSYGYTF. The CDR3 DNA reads TGTGCCACCAGTGACGACAGTTATGGCTACACCTTC.

The CDR3 here is CASSPGGQEYNEQFF. As DNA, the CDR3 is TGTGCCAGCTCACCAGGGGGACAGGAGTACAATGAGCAGTTCTTC. V usage is TRBV18 and J usage is TRBJ2-1; the match to TRBD1 covers 8 bases. CDR3 length: 15 residues. Trimming at V came to 2 bases and at J to 4 bases, leaving 4 bases not matched to a gene. Germline-derived CDR1 and CDR2 are KGHSH and LQKENI. Looking up the rest from reference TRBV18 and TRBJ2-1 gives the full variable domain: NAGVMQNPRHLVRRRGQEARLRCSPMKGHSHVYWYRQLPEEGLKFMVYLQKENIIDESGMPKERFSAEFPKEGPSILRIQQVVRGDSAAYFCASSPGGQEYNEQFFGPGTRLTVL.